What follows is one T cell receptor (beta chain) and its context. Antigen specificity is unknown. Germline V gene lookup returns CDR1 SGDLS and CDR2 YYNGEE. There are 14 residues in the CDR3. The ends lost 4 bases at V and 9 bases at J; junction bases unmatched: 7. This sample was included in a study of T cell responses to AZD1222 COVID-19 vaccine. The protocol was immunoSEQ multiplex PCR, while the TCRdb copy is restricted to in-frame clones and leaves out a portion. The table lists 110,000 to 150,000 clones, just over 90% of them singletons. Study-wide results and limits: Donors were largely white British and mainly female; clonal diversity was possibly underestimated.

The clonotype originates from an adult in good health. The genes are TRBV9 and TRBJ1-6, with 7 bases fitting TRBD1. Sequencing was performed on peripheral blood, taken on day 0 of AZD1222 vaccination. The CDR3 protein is CASSFAGTASPLHF. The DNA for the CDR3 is TGTGCCAGCAGCTTCGCCGGGACAGCTTCACCCCTCCACTTT.